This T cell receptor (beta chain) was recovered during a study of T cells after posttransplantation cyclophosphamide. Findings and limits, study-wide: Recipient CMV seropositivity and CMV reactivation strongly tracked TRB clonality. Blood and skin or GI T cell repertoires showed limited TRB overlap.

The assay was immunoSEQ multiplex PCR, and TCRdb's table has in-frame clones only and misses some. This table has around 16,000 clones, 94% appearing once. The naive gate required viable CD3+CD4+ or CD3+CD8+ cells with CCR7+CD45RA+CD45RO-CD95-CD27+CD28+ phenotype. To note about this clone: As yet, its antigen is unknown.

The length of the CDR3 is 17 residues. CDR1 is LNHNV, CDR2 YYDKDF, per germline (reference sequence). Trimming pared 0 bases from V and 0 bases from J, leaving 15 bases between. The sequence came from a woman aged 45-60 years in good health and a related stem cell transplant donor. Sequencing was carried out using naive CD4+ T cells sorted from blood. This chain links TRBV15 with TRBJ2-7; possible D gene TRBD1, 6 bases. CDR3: CATSRDQGQDSSYEQYF. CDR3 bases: TGTGCCACCAGCAGAGATCAAGGCCAGGACAGCTCCTACGAGCAGTACTTC.